The T cell receptor beta chain described here comes from a study of CD8 T cells in Susac syndrome. The V gene's germline CDR1 is DFQATT and CDR2 SNEGSKA (reference sequence). CDR3 length: 15 residues. Trimming at V came to 3 bases and at J to 6 bases, leaving 5 bases not matched to a gene. Reverse transcription of about 0.5 to 1 ug RNA used random hexamers. TCR beta CDR3 was amplified by immunoSEQ multiplex PCR. This amplification extended across 54 Vbeta and 13 Jbeta segments. TCRdb called the immunoSEQ multiplex PCR reads again in MiXCR, with one record for every CDR3 protein. The sample carries some 160,000 distinct CDR3 sequences, about 95% recorded once. Blood CD8+ and CD4+ T cells underwent high-throughput TCR beta sequencing. Each multiple sclerosis control was a treatment-naive patient with relapsing-remitting disease that was either stable or active.

Sequenced sample: CD8+ T cells from PBMCs. This rearrangement joins TRBV20-1 to TRBJ2-1; 13 bases fit TRBD2. The clonotype comes from a human donor with multiple sclerosis. CDR3 bases: TGCAGTGCTAGGTCCGGGACTAGCGGGGCCAATGAGCAGTTCTTC. Amino acid sequence: CSARSGTSGANEQFF.